The 30 T cell receptor beta chains below were found in one sample sequenced in a study of monozygotic twins with cystic fibrosis. The table came from immunoSEQ multiplex PCR; TCRdb's copy has only in-frame clones and leaves some out. There are 30,000 to 35,000 clones in the sample; approximately 67% occur only once, and under 0.9% lies in the top ten. The sample was blood. The receptors were sampled from a girl under 18 with cystic fibrosis.

V and J are TRBV7-9 and TRBJ2-5, with 12 bases aligning to TRBD2. CDR1 is SEHNR and CDR2 is FQNEAQ in the germline V gene (reference sequence). CDR3 length equals 16 residues. J gave up 4 bases and V 4 bases, and 7 bases lay outside the gene matches. CDR3 in amino acids: CASSSTSGSEVETQYF. The CDR3 region has the DNA TGTGCCAGCAGCTCGACTAGCGGGAGCGAGGTAGAGACCCAGTACTTC.

Only a few counts were recorded for this clone. The V call is TRBV28, the J call TRBJ2-1; tentatively, D is TRBD1 (5 bases). Germline V gene sequence: CDR1 MDHEN, CDR2 SYDVKM. The CDR3 runs 15 residues. V was clipped by 7 bases and J by 0 bases, with 13 bases between them. The CDR3 sequence is CASTPDRHSYNEQFF. The DNA for the CDR3 is TGTGCCAGCACCCCCGACAGACACTCCTACAATGAGCAGTTCTTC.

The chain is built from TRBV25-1 and TRBJ2-7; 9 positions agree with TRBD1. The CDR3 runs 13 residues. The J segment lost 6 bases and the V segment lost 6 bases, leaving 6 bases of the junction unmatched. Germline loops: CDR1 MGHDK, CDR2 SYGVNS. The CDR3 reads CASRRQGVGEQYF. As DNA, the CDR3 is TGTGCCAGCAGGCGACAGGGGGTTGGCGAGCAGTACTTC.

This clone was observed once. The chain employs TRBV4-3 and TRBJ1-2, with TRBD1 matching 8 bases. The CDR3 has 18 residues. V was pared by 3 bases and J by 5 bases, with 17 bases of the junction left unmatched. The V gene's germline CDR1 is LGHNA and CDR2 YSLEER. The CDR3 reads CASSHARQGPLRVYGYTF. CDR3 in DNA: TGCGCCAGCAGCCATGCTCGACAGGGGCCTTTGCGGGTATATGGCTACACCTTC.

This clone occurred a few times. The genes are TRBV5-1 and TRBJ2-5, with D unclear. CDR3 size: 13 residues. The V gene lost 0 bases and the J gene lost 1 base, with 4 bases spanning the gap. Germline CDR1 reads SGHRS; CDR2 reads YFSETQ. CDR3 sequence (DNA): TGCGCCAGCAGCTTGGGCAGCCAAGAGACCCAGTACTTC. This gives the protein CASSLGSQETQYF.

The chain couples TRBV7-8 to TRBJ2-1, with 7 nucleotides matching TRBD2. CDR3 size: 16 residues. Trimming took 3 bases from V and 2 from J; bases not matched to a gene: 7. Germline-derived CDR1 and CDR2 are SGHVS and FQNEAQ. In nucleotides, the CDR3 is TGTGCCAGCAGCTTTGGGCAGGGAGGGGCCTACAATGAGCAGTTCTTC. Its protein product is CASSFGQGGAYNEQFF.

This clone was recorded once. This chain connects TRBV6-5 to TRBJ2-7, with TRBD2 identical over 11 bases. This CDR3 has 13 amino acids. Trimming removed 7 bases from V and 5 bases from J; junction bases left unmatched: 4. CDR1 is MNHEY, CDR2 SVGAGI, per germline. The CDR3 loop reads CASTGTSGNEQYV. DNA for the CDR3: TGTGCCAGCACCGGGACTAGCGGCAACGAGCAGTACGTC.

V gene TRBV30 combines with J gene TRBJ1-1; TRBD1 is a possible D gene (5 bases). Per germline, CDR1 GTSNPN and CDR2 SVGIG (reference sequence). This CDR3 has 13 residues. The V end lost 3 bases, the J end lost 5 bases, and 13 bases lay between the germline ends. This CDR3 is CAWSPHGGTEAFF. The DNA of the CDR3 is TGTGCCTGGAGCCCCCACGGGGGGACTGAAGCTTTCTTT.

V is TRBV6-1 and J is TRBJ2-2, with 8 nucleotides matching TRBD1. The germline V gene encodes CDR1 MNHNS and CDR2 SASEGT. With V trimmed by 6 bases and J by 6 bases, 6 bases remained unmatched. The CDR3 spans 14 residues. CDR3 region: CASRLTGVPGELFF. The CDR3 nucleotides are TGTGCCAGCAGGCTGACAGGGGTACCCGGGGAGCTGTTTTTT.

This clone came up once. This chain connects TRBV7-2 to TRBJ1-1, with 9 bases lining up with TRBD1. V gave up 4 bases and J gave up 3 bases; unmatched junction bases: 12. The CDR3 loop spans 17 amino acids. Germline assignment: CDR1 SGHTA and CDR2 FQGNSA. CDR3 bases: TGTGCCAGCAGCTCGAGGATCACAGGGGGCTTTGACACTGAAGCTTTCTTT. Translated, it gives CASSSRITGGFDTEAFF.

The chain has TRBV7-6 and TRBJ2-3, with 13 bases matching TRBD2. The germline V gene has CDR1 SGHVS and CDR2 FNYEAQ. This CDR3 has 16 amino acids. With 5 bases clipped from V and 4 bases from J, the junction kept 6 bases outside the gene matches. DNA of the CDR3: TGTGCCAGCAGCCCGACCACTAGCGGGAGGGCAGATACGCAGTATTTT. Protein: CASSPTTSGRADTQYF.

The chain is built from TRBV7-2 and TRBJ2-1; 9 bases line up with TRBD2. Germline-derived CDR1 and CDR2 are SGHTA and FQGNSA. The junction had 11 bases not matched to a gene; V was cut back by 4 bases and J by 7 bases. This CDR3 comprises 16 residues. CDR3 amino acids: CASSSPAGGPENEQFF. DNA of the CDR3: TGTGCCAGCAGCTCCCCGGCGGGAGGGCCTGAGAATGAGCAGTTCTTC.

This clone appeared once. The CDR3 reads CASSQNLLPPNEKLFF. The CDR3 DNA reads as TGCGCCAGCAGCCAAAACCTCCTTCCCCCTAATGAAAAACTGTTTTTT. This chain joins TRBV4-3 and TRBJ1-4, with D unclear. Germline V CDR1 and CDR2: LGHNA, YSLEER. The CDR3 covers 16 residues. Trimming shortened V by 2 bases and J by 3 bases, and 13 bases separated the two germline ends.

The V call is TRBV7-9, the J call TRBJ1-2, with TRBD1 matching 9 bases. V gave up 2 bases and J gave up 8 bases; unmatched junction bases: 6. Per the germline V gene, CDR1 is SEHNR and CDR2 is FQNEAQ (reference sequence). The CDR3 is 14 residues long. The CDR3 region has the DNA TGTGCCAGCAGCTTAACCCGGGACAGGGTAGGCTACACCTTC. It is translated as CASSLTRDRVGYTF.

This chain connects TRBV4-1 to TRBJ1-4; TRBD1 might be the D (6 bases). Germline CDR1 reads MGHRA; CDR2 reads YSYEKL. V was shortened by 4 bases and J by 10 bases, with 16 bases between the two germline ends. This CDR3 is built from 14 residues. The CDR3 DNA is TGCGCCAGCAGCCTCCTACAGGGCTTAGCAAAACTGTTTTTT. Translating it yields CASSLLQGLAKLFF.

The sample holds a few counts of this clone. This chain uses TRBV27 with TRBJ1-2; D is unclear. The CDR3 is made up of 13 amino acids. Germline lookup yields CDR1 MNHEY and CDR2 SMNVEV (reference sequence). V was pared by 2 bases and J by 7 bases, with 11 bases between. CDR3 loop: CASSLPGSGGYTF. CDR3 sequence (DNA): TGTGCCAGCAGTTTACCGGGTAGCGGTGGCTACACCTTC.

The chain combines TRBV30 with TRBJ1-2, with D tentatively TRBD1 (5 bases). The V end lost 2 bases, the J end lost 1 base, and 14 bases lay between the germline ends. The CDR3 runs to 15 residues. Germline lookup yields CDR1 GTSNPN and CDR2 SVGIG (reference sequence). In nucleotides, the CDR3 is TGTGCCTGGAGTTTCCTTCGGGGGAGTAACTATGGCTACACCTTC. Translating gives CAWSFLRGSNYGYTF.

In this sample, this clone turned up a few times. J is TRBJ1-5 and V is TRBV19; unclear D gene. CDR1 LNHDA and CDR2 SQIVND come from the germline V gene (reference sequence). The CDR3 runs 15 residues. V was pared by 10 bases and J by 5 bases, with 21 bases between. CDR3 sequence: CATQDESRLDQPQHF. The CDR3 DNA reads TGTGCCACCCAGGATGAATCCCGGCTCGATCAGCCCCAGCATTTT.

The rearrangement links TRBV5-1 to TRBJ2-1, with 9 bases aligning to TRBD2. The CDR3 spans 15 residues. The V segment lost 2 bases and the J segment 4 bases; nucleotides outside the gene matches: 4. CDR1 and CDR2 from the germline V gene are SGHRS and YFSETQ. CDR3 sequence reads: CASSFGLAGYNEQFF. The CDR3 DNA follows: TGCGCCAGCAGCTTCGGGCTAGCGGGGTACAATGAGCAGTTCTTC. The whole variable domain, filled in from reference TRBV5-1 and TRBJ2-1, reads KAGVTQTPRYLIKTRGQQVTLSCSPISGHRSVSWYQQTPGQGLQFLFEYFSETQRNKGNFPGRFSGRQFSNSRSEMNVSTLELGDSALYLCASSFGLAGYNEQFFGPGTRLTVL.

The chain joins TRBV4-1 to TRBJ2-7; possible D gene TRBD1, 6 bases. This CDR3 has 14 amino acids. Germline CDR1 and CDR2: MGHRA and YSYEKL. The ends were cut back, 3 bases at V and 7 bases at J, with 16 bases in the middle. This CDR3 is CASSHGVGASEQYF. In nucleotides, the CDR3 is TGCGCCAGCAGCCATGGGGTGGGGGCCAGTGAGCAGTACTTC.

V and J are TRBV29-1 and TRBJ1-2; D is ambiguous. Trimming removed 2 bases from V and 3 bases from J, with 16 bases in between. Germline CDR1 is SQVTM and CDR2 is ANQGSEA. This CDR3 comprises 15 residues. The CDR3 bases are TGCAGCGTTGAAAGACGAGGGATCGCGGACTATGGCTACACCTTC. It codes for CSVERRGIADYGYTF.

Here the CDR3 reads CSVEQENTGELFF. Here the CDR3 DNA reads TGCAGCGTTGAACAAGAGAACACCGGGGAGCTGTTTTTT. The chain couples TRBV29-1 to TRBJ2-2; D is unclear. Trimming left V 2 bases short and J 1 base short, with 5 bases between. This CDR3 contains 13 residues. Looked up from germline, CDR1 is SQVTM and CDR2 is ANQGSEA.

This rearrangement joins TRBV5-6 to TRBJ2-5; D gene uncertain. The germline CDR1 and CDR2 sequences are SGHDT and YYEEEE. The V and J ends lost 1 base and 2 bases respectively, with 3 bases between them. The CDR3 has 12 residues. CDR3 residues: CASSLWQETQYF. As DNA, the CDR3 is TGTGCCAGCAGCTTGTGGCAAGAGACCCAGTACTTC.

The chain recombines TRBV5-1 with TRBJ2-7, with unresolved D. V was cut by 1 base and J by 3 bases, with 8 bases left in between. This CDR3 comprises 13 residues. Germline values: CDR1 SGHRS, CDR2 YFSETQ. The CDR3 nucleotides are TGCGCCAGCAGCTTGTCCCTCGGCTACGAGCAGTACGTC. This encodes CASSLSLGYEQYV.

This chain links TRBV5-4 with TRBJ2-1, with 13 bases fitting TRBD2. V lost 4 bases to trimming and J lost 10 bases; unmatched junction nucleotides: 8. The V gene's germline CDR1 is SGHNT and CDR2 YYREEE (reference sequence). This CDR3 is 15 amino acids long. The CDR3: CASSLRTSGSREQFF. The CDR3 bases are TGTGCCAGCAGCCTTCGGACTAGCGGGAGTAGGGAGCAGTTCTTC. Supplemented by reference TRBV5-4 and TRBJ2-1, the full variable domain reads ETGVTQSPTHLIKTRGQQVTLRCSSQSGHNTVSWYQQALGQGPQFIFQYYREEENGRGNFPPRFSGLQFPNYSSELNVNALELDDSALYLCASSLRTSGSREQFFGPGTRLTVL.

This clone was counted a single time. The chain recombines TRBV7-8 with TRBJ2-7, with D perhaps matching TRBD2 (6 bases). Germline V gene data show CDR1 as SGHVS and CDR2 as FQNEAQ. CDR3 length equals 14 residues. Trimming pared 0 bases from V and 3 bases from J, leaving 9 bases between. CDR3 nucleotide sequence: TGTGCCAGCAGCTTAGCGTCCGGGGGCTACGAGCAGTACGTC. Translated, it gives CASSLASGGYEQYV.

This clone was observed a handful of times. The chain combines TRBV6-6 with TRBJ2-7, with a weak D call TRBD1 (5 bases). From germline, CDR1 is MNHNY and CDR2 SVGAGI (reference sequence). The CDR3 is made up of 14 amino acids. V lost 0 bases and J lost 5, with 11 bases in between. The DNA for the CDR3 is TGTGCCAGCAGTTACTCTTCCAGGGATAACGAGCAGTACTTC. Its protein is CASSYSSRDNEQYF.

This clone was found a few times. This chain uses TRBV18 with TRBJ1-1, with a possible D match to TRBD1 (6 bases). The CDR3 is made up of 13 amino acids. Trimming shortened V by 6 bases and J by 0 bases, and 8 bases separated the two germline ends. From germline, CDR1 is KGHSH and CDR2 LQKENI. The CDR3 is CASSDRLNTEAFF. CDR3 sequence (DNA): TGTGCCAGCTCGGACAGATTGAACACTGAAGCTTTCTTT.

This clone was picked up a small number of times. The rearrangement uses TRBV7-9 and TRBJ2-7; D may be TRBD2 (7 bases). V dropped 5 bases and J dropped 5 bases, with 16 bases sitting between them. CDR3 length: 14 residues. Germline V gene sequence: CDR1 SEHNR, CDR2 FQNEAQ (reference sequence). CDR3 protein: CASSPKGGRDEQYV. DNA for the CDR3: TGTGCCAGCAGCCCGAAGGGGGGGAGGGACGAGCAGTACGTC.

The chain employs TRBV7-2 and TRBJ2-2; D unclear. The CDR3 is 14 residues long. The germline CDR1 and CDR2 sequences are SGHTA and FQGNSA. The ends were cut back, 0 bases at V and 5 bases at J, with 7 bases in the middle. The DNA for the CDR3 is TGTGCCAGCAGCTTAGCAGCCCAGACCGGGGAGCTGTTTTTT. Translated, it gives CASSLAAQTGELFF.